One sample yielded the 9 T cell receptor beta chains listed below, sequenced in a study of shared T cell receptors in the human thymus. The data were produced by immunoSEQ multiplex PCR, yet TCRdb's version contains in-frame clones alone and is incomplete. There are roughly 700,000 clones in the sample; 85% to 90% occur only once, and around 0.01% lies in the top ten. A further study also used this sample, focusing on human thymus T cells.

The material sequenced was thymocytes. These receptors were obtained from a boy younger than two with a congenital heart defect.

This sequence joins TRBV5-6 and TRBJ2-3; TRBD1 agrees at 7 bases. The CDR3 is 14 residues long. The germline CDR1 and CDR2 sequences are SGHDT and YYEEEE. V trimming: 4 bases; J trimming: 3 bases; junction bases outside the gene matches: 5. CDR3 DNA sequence: TGTGCCAGCAGCCGACAGGGTGGAACAGATACGCAGTATTTT. Translation gives CASSRQGGTDTQYF.

The rearrangement uses TRBV28 and TRBJ2-7; possibly TRBD2 for D (6 bases). CDR1 MDHEN and CDR2 SYDVKM come from the germline V gene. The CDR3 extends over 18 amino acids. Trimming cost V 6 bases and J 2 bases, with 26 bases left between them. CDR3: CASSPAQDTSGGTYEQYF. For the CDR3, the DNA is TGTGCCAGCAGCCCCGCGCAGGATACTAGTGGCGGGACCTACGAGCAGTACTTC.

V is TRBV15 and J is TRBJ1-4, with D uncertain. Germline V CDR1 and CDR2: LNHNV, YYDKDF (reference sequence). This CDR3 spans 16 amino acids. V was shortened by 0 bases and J by 4 bases, with 12 bases between the two germline ends. The CDR3: CATSRDRQSHNEKLFF. The CDR3 nucleotides read TGTGCCACCAGCAGAGATCGTCAGTCCCATAATGAAAAACTGTTTTTT.

This chain's CDR3 is CASSFGREVSEQYF. DNA for the CDR3: TGTGCCAGCAGCTTTGGGCGGGAGGTTTCCGAGCAGTACTTC. This chain uses TRBV7-9 with TRBJ2-7, with TRBD2 matching 8 bases. The V gene's germline CDR1 is SEHNR and CDR2 FQNEAQ (reference sequence). The V gene end was trimmed by 3 bases and the J gene end by 6 bases; junction bases not matched to a gene: 7. This CDR3 has 14 amino acids. The whole variable domain, remainder taken from reference TRBV7-9 and TRBJ2-7, is DTGVSQNPRHKITKRGQNVTFRCDPISEHNRLYWYRQTLGQGPEFLTYFQNEAQLEKSRLLSDRFSAERPKGSFSTLEIQRTEQGDSAMYLCASSFGREVSEQYFGPGTRLTVT.

The chain couples TRBV5-8 to TRBJ2-1; tentative D call: TRBD2 (6 bases). CDR3 length: 17 amino acids. V dropped 4 bases and J dropped 1 base, with 18 bases sitting between them. Germline CDR1 SGHTS, CDR2 YDEGEE. The CDR3 reads CASSPVGGIPSYNEQFF. The DNA of the CDR3 is TGTGCCAGCAGCCCCGTGGGGGGTATTCCATCCTACAATGAGCAGTTCTTC.

The V gene is TRBV20-1, the J gene TRBJ2-1, with no clear D. Germline assignment: CDR1 DFQATT and CDR2 SNEGSKA (reference sequence). The CDR3 is 10 residues long. Trimming pared 6 bases from V and 5 bases from J, leaving 5 bases between. The CDR3 nucleotides are TGCAGTGCGGGCCACAATGAGCAGTTCTTC. This translates into CSAGHNEQFF.

The genes are TRBV11-2 and TRBJ2-2; D perhaps matches TRBD2 (6 bases). This CDR3 comprises 15 residues. Germline assignment: CDR1 SGHAT and CDR2 FQNNGV. V shed 1 base and J shed 1 base, with 7 bases lying between them. DNA of the CDR3: TGTGCCAGCAGCTTAGCCGGGAGGAACACCGGGGAGCTGTTTTTT. This encodes CASSLAGRNTGELFF.

As for this clone: Other DNA sequences in the sample encode the same CDR3. The genes are TRBV10-3 and TRBJ2-7, with D possibly matching TRBD1 (7 bases). Trimming took off 3 bases at V and 0 bases at J, with 18 bases between the two ends. Germline V gene data show CDR1 as ENHRY and CDR2 as SYGVKD. This CDR3 spans 17 amino acids. CDR3 amino acids: CAISDERGLASSYEQYF. CDR3 in DNA: TGTGCCATCAGTGACGAAAGGGGGCTAGCGAGCTCCTACGAGCAGTACTTC.

The chain combines TRBV19 with TRBJ1-5; unclear D gene. Germline V gene data show CDR1 as LNHDA and CDR2 as SQIVND (reference sequence). The CDR3 has 20 amino acids. Trimming left V 0 bases short and J 1 base short, with 22 bases between. CDR3 bases: TGTGCCAGTAGTATAGATCTTGCAGCCGAGGCACCTGGCAGCAATCAGCCCCAGCATTTT. Translation: CASSIDLAAEAPGSNQPQHF.